This is a list of T cell receptor beta chains from one sample in a study of molecular identifiers for immune sequencing clone quantification. TCRdb passed the PCR reads through MiXCR, listing each CDR3 protein once. Of hundreds of thousands of distinct CDR3 sequences in the sample, 25% are singletons; the top ten hold about 0.8%. The sequenced sample consisted of naive CD8+ T cells from blood, with Jurkat cell RNA spiked in. Receptors were obtained from a human donor in good health. Some libraries in this study had Jurkat cell RNA spiked in. Each CDR3 is given with its conserved first and last residue. A D gene is named only where the DNA matches it firmly. The size of a clone is reported for some rows only, either as once, few or many, or as a class for expanded clones.

v_gene	j_gene	abundance	d_gene	CDR3aa	CDR3nt
TRBV7-9	TRBJ2-7	few	NA	CASSAEGSYEQYF	TGTGCCAGCAGCGCGGAAGGCAGCTACGAGCAGTACTTC
TRBV11-2	TRBJ2-7	many	TRBD2	CAPRGERGTYEQYF	TGTGCCCCCCGAGGAGAGCGGGGGACCTACGAGCAGTACTTC
TRBV4-1	TRBJ2-3	NA	NA	CASSPAGAAAVADTQYF	TGCGCCAGCAGCCCCGCGGGTGCGGCAGCCGTGGCCGATACGCAGTATTTT
TRBV19	TRBJ1-1	NA	NA	CASSIDLRGHRMNTGAFF	TGTGCCAGTAGTATAGATCTCCGAGGGCACCGCATGAACACTGGAGCTTTCTTT
TRBV12-3/TRBV12-4	TRBJ2-4	NA	TRBD2	CASSFGGGAGDIQYF	TGTGCCAGCAGTTTCGGCGGGGGGGCCGGGGACATTCAGTACTTC
TRBV6-5	TRBJ2-4	many	NA	CASSYGSVRAKNIQYF	TGTGCCAGCAGTTACGGCAGCGTCAGAGCCAAAAACATTCAGTACTTC
TRBV4-1	TRBJ1-5	few	NA	CASSQSTGTSEPQHF	TGCGCCAGCAGCCAATCAACCGGGACTTCGGAGCCCCAGCATTTT
TRBV6-2/TRBV6-3	TRBJ2-3	many	NA	CASKDYLSTDTQYF	TGTGCCAGCAAGGACTACCTCAGCACAGATACGCAGTATTTT
TRBV13	TRBJ1-2	few	TRBD1	CASSASDRGAGGYTF	TGTGCCAGCAGCGCGTCGGACAGGGGCGCTGGAGGCTACACCTTC
TRBV10-2	TRBJ1-5	many	TRBD1	CASSETGGFQPQHF	TGCGCCAGCAGTGAGACAGGGGGTTTTCAGCCCCAGCATTTT
TRBV12-3/TRBV12-4	TRBJ2-3	NA	NA	CASSSLGQGRSQPQYF	TGTGCCAGCAGTTCCCTGGGGCAGGGTCGTAGCCAGCCCCAGTATTTT
TRBV12-3/TRBV12-4	TRBJ2-3	many	TRBD1	CASSLGDRGVEDTQYF	TGTGCCAGCAGTTTAGGGGACAGGGGGGTGGAAGATACGCAGTATTTT
TRBV6-5	TRBJ2-3	NA	NA	CASNMGAGPDTQYF	TGTGCCAGCAATATGGGGGCAGGTCCAGATACGCAGTATTTT
TRBV6-2/TRBV6-3	TRBJ2-4	many	NA	CASSYRGLLTKNIQYF	TGTGCCAGCAGTTACCGGGGACTTTTAACCAAAAACATTCAGTACTTC
TRBV7-9	TRBJ2-2	many	NA	CASSPSTALNTGELFF	TGTGCCAGCAGCCCTTCGACAGCCCTAAACACCGGGGAGCTGTTTTTT
TRBV4-3	TRBJ1-1	many	NA	CASSQGGVETEAFF	TGCGCCAGCAGCCAAGGAGGGGTAGAGACTGAAGCTTTCTTT
TRBV7-6	TRBJ2-2	many	NA	CASSSSGVPGELFF	TGTGCCAGCAGCTCCTCAGGGGTTCCCGGGGAGCTGTTTTTT
TRBV9	TRBJ2-3	many	NA	CASSVRGLDITDTQYF	TGTGCCAGCAGCGTCAGGGGACTGGACATCACAGATACGCAGTATTTT
TRBV4-1	TRBJ2-7	NA	NA	CASSQGGVRLFDEQYF	TGCGCCAGCAGCCAAGGGGGGGTGCGGCTTTTTGACGAGCAGTACTTC
TRBV7-3	TRBJ2-5	few	NA	CASSPVGTPETQYF	TGTGCCAGCAGCCCCGTAGGGACCCCAGAGACCCAGTACTTC
TRBV27	TRBJ1-1	NA	TRBD1	CASSLHVDRGENTEAFF	TGTGCCAGCAGTTTACACGTGGACAGGGGGGAGAACACTGAAGCTTTCTTT
TRBV6-6	TRBJ2-1	NA	TRBD2	CASSRGDSYNEQFF	TGTGCCAGCAGCCGGGGGGACTCCTACAATGAGCAGTTCTTC
TRBV6-6	TRBJ2-7	NA	NA	CASSRDPCEQYF	TGTGCCAGCAGCCGAGATCCGTGTGAGCAGTACTTC
TRBV15	TRBJ2-5	NA	NA	CATSRDSGQYETQYF	TGTGCCACCAGCAGAGATTCTGGGCAGTACGAGACCCAGTACTTC
TRBV7-9	TRBJ2-7	few	NA	CASRQDVDEQYF	TGTGCCAGCAGACAGGACGTCGACGAGCAGTACTTC
TRBV11-2	TRBJ1-3	NA	NA	CASRGISSGNTIYF	TGTGCCAGCAGGGGAATAAGCTCTGGAAACACCATATATTTT
TRBV7-9	TRBJ2-7	few	NA	CASSYSVGEAYEQYF	TGTGCCAGCAGCTACTCAGTGGGGGAAGCCTACGAGCAGTACTTC
TRBV13	TRBJ2-5	NA	NA	CASSPRGHFQETQYF	TGTGCCAGCAGCCCCCGGGGACACTTCCAAGAGACCCAGTACTTC
TRBV5-4	TRBJ2-3	many	NA	CASSFGEGGIPTDTQYF	TGTGCCAGCAGCTTTGGAGAAGGGGGTATTCCCACAGATACGCAGTATTTT
TRBV5-6	TRBJ1-5	NA	NA	CASSFAWDSNQPQHF	TGTGCCAGCAGCTTTGCTTGGGATAGCAATCAGCCCCAGCATTTT
TRBV4-1	TRBJ2-3	NA	NA	CASSQGGGLADTQYF	TGCGCCAGCAGCCAAGGGGGGGGCCTCGCAGATACGCAGTATTTT
TRBV6-1	TRBJ1-3	NA	NA	CASSVVSSGGLSGNTIYF	TGTGCCAGCAGTGTAGTGTCTTCCGGGGGGCTCAGTGGAAACACCATATATTTT
TRBV7-9	TRBJ2-2	NA	NA	CASSPSGVNNGELFF	TGTGCCAGCAGCCCCTCGGGGGTGAACAACGGGGAGCTGTTTTTT
TRBV2	TRBJ2-3	many	TRBD2	CASSEGAGGPNTQYF	TGTGCCAGCAGTGAAGGAGCGGGGGGGCCGAATACGCAGTATTTT
TRBV27	TRBJ2-7	NA	NA	CASSPRGVCEQYF	TGTGCCAGCAGTCCCCGCGGGGTCTGCGAGCAGTACTTC
TRBV2	TRBJ2-4	NA	NA	CASSENRVLQYF	TGTGCCAGCAGTGAAAATCGGGTTTTGCAGTACTTC
TRBV5-5	TRBJ1-3	NA	TRBD1	CASSTTGDAGNTIYF	TGTGCCAGCAGCACGACAGGGGATGCTGGAAACACCATATATTTT
TRBV19	TRBJ2-2	many	TRBD1	CASSIDSRTGGAAGELFF	TGTGCCAGTAGTATAGACTCCAGGACAGGGGGCGCAGCCGGGGAGCTGTTTTTT
TRBV27	TRBJ1-1	many	NA	CASSSLQQNTEAFF	TGTGCCAGCAGTTCCCTCCAACAGAACACTGAAGCTTTCTTT
TRBV4-3	TRBJ1-2	NA	NA	CASSQRDTSYGYTF	TGCGCCAGCAGCCAACGGGACACGAGCTATGGCTACACCTTC
TRBV12-3/TRBV12-4	TRBJ1-6	NA	TRBD1	CASGPQGGGSPLHF	TGTGCCAGCGGTCCTCAGGGGGGTGGTTCACCCCTCCACTTT
TRBV20-1	TRBJ2-7	NA	NA	CSARDKASVREQYF	TGCAGTGCTAGAGATAAGGCTAGCGTCAGGGAGCAGTACTTC
TRBV6-2/TRBV6-3	TRBJ1-4	few	NA	CASSTGLYNEKLFF	TGTGCCAGCAGTACGGGACTCTACAATGAAAAACTGTTTTTT
TRBV11-2	TRBJ2-5	many	TRBD2	CASSPGTSGQETQYF	TGTGCCAGCAGCCCCGGGACTAGCGGACAAGAGACCCAGTACTTC
TRBV20-1	TRBJ1-2	many	NA	CSASDRFTDYGYTF	TGCAGTGCTAGCGACAGGTTCACTGACTATGGCTACACCTTC
TRBV7-9	TRBJ2-1	many	NA	CASSLPSGLEVYNEQFF	TGTGCCAGCAGCTTACCCTCTGGCCTAGAAGTCTACAATGAGCAGTTCTTC